The 10 T cell receptor beta chains given below trace back to one sample, sequenced in a study of blood T cell repertoires in COVID-19. Method: immunoSEQ multiplex PCR; TCRdb's copy keeps in-frame clones and lacks some. Of fewer than 200,000 clones in the sample, around 81% were seen once. Sequencing input: peripheral blood. All receptors derive from a woman of 80 years or more with COVID-19, enrolled during active disease.

This rearrangement joins TRBV7-8 to TRBJ2-3, with 8 bases that match TRBD2. Germline V CDR1 and CDR2: SGHVS, FQNEAQ. V shed 1 base and J 3 bases; nucleotides not matched to a gene: 6. The CDR3 consists of 16 residues. CDR3 coding DNA: TGTGCCAGCAGCTTAGTCACAGGCGGGAGGACAGATACGCAGTATTTT. Encoded protein: CASSLVTGGRTDTQYF.

This chain connects TRBV3-1 (or the pseudogene TRBV3-2) to TRBJ2-3; no clear D. Germline loops: CDR1 LGHDT, CDR2 YNNKEL (reference sequence). Trimming pared 5 bases from V and 5 bases from J, leaving 8 bases between. The CDR3 is 12 amino acids. The CDR3 DNA reads as TGTGCCAGCAGCGATAACAGAGATACGCAGTATTTT. Its protein is CASSDNRDTQYF.

The chain carries TRBV4-1 and TRBJ2-1; 8 positions agree with TRBD2. The germline V gene encodes CDR1 MGHRA and CDR2 YSYEKL. The V gene end was trimmed by 0 bases and the J gene end by 8 bases; junction bases not matched to a gene: 3. The CDR3 sequence is 14 residues long. CDR3 nucleotides: TGCGCCAGCAGCCAAGAGGGACTAGTCCATGAGCAGTTCTTC. Its translation: CASSQEGLVHEQFF.

The V and J genes are TRBV5-6 and TRBJ1-2, with D perhaps matching TRBD1 (6 bases). Germline-derived CDR1 and CDR2 are SGHDT and YYEEEE. With 2 bases removed from V and 8 bases from J, the gap between germline ends came to 19 bases. CDR3 size: 15 residues. CDR3 bases: TGTGCCAGCAGCTTACCACAGGGTAATCCGCGCGGCTACACCTTC. Amino acids: CASSLPQGNPRGYTF.

The chain is built from TRBV2 and TRBJ1-2; maybe TRBD1 (5 bases). Germline V gives CDR1 SNHLY, CDR2 FYNNEI. The CDR3 is made up of 11 amino acids. V was cut by 5 bases and J by 7 bases, with 8 bases left in between. The CDR3: CASSIRVGYTF. In DNA form, the CDR3 reads TGTGCCAGCAGTATCAGGGTTGGCTACACCTTC. Drawing the rest from reference TRBV2 and TRBJ1-2, the complete variable domain is EPEVTQTPSHQVTQMGQEVILRCVPISNHLYFYWYRQILGQKVEFLVSFYNNEISEKSEIFDDQFSVERPDGSNFTLKIRSTKLEDSAMYFCASSIRVGYTFGSGTRLTVV.

The rearrangement uses TRBV7-9 and TRBJ2-5; D is possibly TRBD2 (6 bases). Germline loops: CDR1 SEHNR, CDR2 FQNEAQ (reference sequence). Deletions cut 2 bases from V and 4 bases from J, with 11 bases between. The CDR3 is 14 amino acids. This chain's CDR3 is CASSLRGGVETQYF. The DNA of the CDR3 is TGTGCCAGCAGCTTACGGGGCGGGGTAGAGACCCAGTACTTC.

The V call is TRBV9, the J call TRBJ1-1, with D uncertain. The CDR3 is made up of 14 amino acids. Germline CDR1 is SGDLS and CDR2 is YYNGEE. Trimming removed 1 base from V and 2 bases from J, with 9 bases in between. The CDR3 sequence is CASSVLSTNTEAFF. The DNA for the CDR3 is TGTGCCAGCAGCGTACTCTCCACTAACACTGAAGCTTTCTTT.

Concerning this clone: Other nucleotide sequences in the sample specify the same CDR3. The rearrangement uses TRBV4-1 and TRBJ2-7; perhaps TRBD2 as D (6 bases). The CDR3 has 15 residues. With 0 bases removed from V and 1 base from J, the gap between germline ends came to 10 bases. Per the germline V gene, CDR1 is MGHRA and CDR2 is YSYEKL. In DNA, the CDR3 is TGCGCCAGCAGCCAAGAGCGGGGAAGTTCCTACGAGCAGTACTTC. Its protein product is CASSQERGSSYEQYF.

The chain uses TRBV6-5 and TRBJ2-3, with D possibly matching TRBD2 (6 bases). Germline CDR1 reads MNHEY; CDR2 reads SVGAGI. The ends were cut back, 1 base at V and 2 bases at J, with 13 bases in the middle. The CDR3 loop spans 16 amino acids. The DNA for the CDR3 is TGTGCCAGCAGTTACTTATCGGGGACTCTCACAGATACGCAGTATTTT. This encodes CASSYLSGTLTDTQYF.

This clone appeared many times. The CDR3, as DNA: TGTGCCAGCGCGACAGGGTATTATGAGCCCCAGCATTTT. Protein product: CASATGYYEPQHF. The V gene is TRBV27, the J gene TRBJ1-5; TRBD1 matches 7 bases. The length of the CDR3 is 13 residues. V shed 8 bases, J shed 8 bases, and the junction held 9 bases outside the gene matches. Germline V gene lookup returns CDR1 MNHEY and CDR2 SMNVEV (reference sequence).